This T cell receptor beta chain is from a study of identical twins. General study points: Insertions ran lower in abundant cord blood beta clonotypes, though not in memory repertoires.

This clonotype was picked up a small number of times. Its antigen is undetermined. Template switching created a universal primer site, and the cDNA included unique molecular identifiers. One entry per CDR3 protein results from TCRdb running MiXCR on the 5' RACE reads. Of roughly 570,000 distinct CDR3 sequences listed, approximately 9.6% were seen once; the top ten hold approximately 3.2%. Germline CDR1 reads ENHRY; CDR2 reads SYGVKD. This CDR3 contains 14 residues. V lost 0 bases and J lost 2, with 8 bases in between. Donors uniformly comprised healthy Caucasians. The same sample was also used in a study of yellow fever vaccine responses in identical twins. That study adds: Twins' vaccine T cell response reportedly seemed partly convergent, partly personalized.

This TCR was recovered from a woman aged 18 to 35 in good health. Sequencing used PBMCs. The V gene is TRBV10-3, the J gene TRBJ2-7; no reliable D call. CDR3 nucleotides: TGTGCCATCAGTGAGTCGTTTCATCCCTACGAGCAGTACTTC. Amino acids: CAISESFHPYEQYF.